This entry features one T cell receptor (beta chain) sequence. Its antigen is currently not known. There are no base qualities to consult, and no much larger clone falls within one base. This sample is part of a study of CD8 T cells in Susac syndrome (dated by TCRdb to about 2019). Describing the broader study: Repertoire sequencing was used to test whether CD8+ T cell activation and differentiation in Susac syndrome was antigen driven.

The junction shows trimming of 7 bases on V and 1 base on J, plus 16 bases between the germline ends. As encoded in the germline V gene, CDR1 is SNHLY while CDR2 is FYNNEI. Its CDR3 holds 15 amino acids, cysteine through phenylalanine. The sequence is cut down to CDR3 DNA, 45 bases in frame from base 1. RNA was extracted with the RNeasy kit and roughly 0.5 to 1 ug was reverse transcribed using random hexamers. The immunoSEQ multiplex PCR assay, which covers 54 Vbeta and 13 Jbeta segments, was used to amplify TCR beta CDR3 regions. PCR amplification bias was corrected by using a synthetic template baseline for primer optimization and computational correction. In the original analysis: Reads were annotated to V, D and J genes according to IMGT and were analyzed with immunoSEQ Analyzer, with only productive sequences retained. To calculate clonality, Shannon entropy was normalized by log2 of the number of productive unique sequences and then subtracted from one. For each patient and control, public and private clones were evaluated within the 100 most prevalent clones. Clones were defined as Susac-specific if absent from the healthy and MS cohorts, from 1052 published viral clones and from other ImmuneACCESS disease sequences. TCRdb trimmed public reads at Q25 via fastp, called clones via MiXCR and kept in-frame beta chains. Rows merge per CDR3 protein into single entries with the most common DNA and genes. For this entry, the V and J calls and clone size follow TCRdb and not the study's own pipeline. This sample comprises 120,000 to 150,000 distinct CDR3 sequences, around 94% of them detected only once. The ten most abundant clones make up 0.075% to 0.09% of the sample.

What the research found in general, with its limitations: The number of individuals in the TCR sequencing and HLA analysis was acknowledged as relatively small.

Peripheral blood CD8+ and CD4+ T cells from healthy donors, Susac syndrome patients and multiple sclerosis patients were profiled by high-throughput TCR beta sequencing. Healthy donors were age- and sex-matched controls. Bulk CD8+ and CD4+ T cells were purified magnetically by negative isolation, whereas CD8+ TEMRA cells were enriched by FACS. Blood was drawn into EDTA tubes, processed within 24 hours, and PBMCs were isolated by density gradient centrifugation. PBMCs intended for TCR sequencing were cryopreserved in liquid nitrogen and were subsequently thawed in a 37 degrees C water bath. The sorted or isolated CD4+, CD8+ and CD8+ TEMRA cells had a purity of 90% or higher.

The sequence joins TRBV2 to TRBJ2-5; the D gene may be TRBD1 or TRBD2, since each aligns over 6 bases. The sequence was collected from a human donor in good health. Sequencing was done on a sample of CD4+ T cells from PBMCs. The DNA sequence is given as TGTGCCAGCACCGAAATACGGGGGCCCCAAGAGACCCAGTACTTC. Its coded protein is CASTEIRGPQETQYF.